The 30 T cell receptor beta chains in this list originate from one sample, sequenced in a study of cytomegalovirus exposure and HLA in healthy donors. Sequenced by immunoSEQ multiplex PCR; TCRdb stores in-frame clones only, minus some. In the table there are more than 200,000 clones, roughly 87% of which are singletons. The material sequenced was PBMCs. The receptors shown here come from a man between 18 and 29 years old in good health and CMV-seropositive.

V gene TRBV6-5 combines with J gene TRBJ1-1; 9 nucleotides align to TRBD1. Germline V lookup: CDR1 MNHEY, CDR2 SVGAGI. V trimming: 7 bases; J trimming: 9 bases; junction bases outside the gene matches: 3. The CDR3 contains 11 residues. This CDR3 is CASTQGAQAFF. In DNA, the CDR3 is TGTGCCAGCACACAGGGGGCGCAAGCTTTCTTT.

The rearrangement links TRBV7-9 to TRBJ2-1; D unresolved. CDR1 SEHNR and CDR2 FQNEAQ come from the germline V gene (reference sequence). The V end lost 0 bases, the J end lost 7 bases, and 10 bases lay between the germline ends. The CDR3 runs to 14 residues. CDR3 DNA sequence: TGTGCCAGCAGCTTAGCCAGGCTAGGGAATGAGCAGTTCTTC. Translated: CASSLARLGNEQFF. Using reference TRBV7-9 and TRBJ2-1 for the parts outside the CDR3, the full variable domain is DTGVSQNPRHKITKRGQNVTFRCDPISEHNRLYWYRQTLGQGPEFLTYFQNEAQLEKSRLLSDRFSAERPKGSFSTLEIQRTEQGDSAMYLCASSLARLGNEQFFGPGTRLTVL.

This clone was seen a single time. This chain links TRBV6-6 with TRBJ1-1, with a possible D match to TRBD1 (5 bases). The V gene lost 4 bases and the J gene lost 6 bases, with 18 bases spanning the gap. The germline V gene has CDR1 MNHNY and CDR2 SVGAGI (reference sequence). The CDR3 spans 15 residues. CDR3 region: CASSSNSPRDPEAFF. The CDR3 coding sequence is TGTGCCAGCAGTTCCAATTCACCCCGGGACCCTGAAGCTTTCTTT.

The rearrangement joins TRBV10-3 to TRBJ1-4, with D possibly being TRBD1 (5 bases). The germline V gene has CDR1 ENHRY and CDR2 SYGVKD. The CDR3 covers 13 residues. The DNA for the CDR3 is TGTGCGACTTCAGGGCTCTTGGATGAAAAACTGTTTTTT. Translation gives CATSGLLDEKLFF.

The chain joins TRBV15 to TRBJ2-7; tentatively, D is TRBD1 (6 bases). There are 15 residues in the CDR3. V lost 2 bases and J 7 bases, leaving 18 bases between the germline ends. The V gene's germline CDR1 is LNHNV and CDR2 YYDKDF (reference sequence). CDR3 region: CATSRKGEYGGEQYF. CDR3 nucleotides: TGTGCCACCAGCAGAAAGGGGGAATATGGGGGTGAGCAGTACTTC.

This chain links TRBV6-1 with TRBJ1-4; D is ambiguous. The germline gives CDR1 MNHNS, CDR2 SASEGT. This CDR3 contains 13 residues. With 8 bases removed from V and 8 bases from J, the gap between germline ends came to 15 bases. The CDR3 DNA is TGTGCCAGCCGGGTCTCGAACTTAGAAAAACTGTTTTTT. Protein: CASRVSNLEKLFF.

CDR3 in amino acids: CAISESARTSTDTQYF. CDR3 nucleotides: TGTGCCATCAGTGAGTCGGCGAGAACTAGCACAGATACGCAGTATTTT. This chain joins TRBV10-3 and TRBJ2-3; D gene uncertain. Trimming removed 0 bases from V and 0 bases from J, with 10 bases in between. The germline CDR1 and CDR2 sequences are ENHRY and SYGVKD. The CDR3 contains 16 residues.

This sequence joins TRBV2 and TRBJ1-5, with D possibly matching TRBD1 (6 bases). Per the germline V gene, CDR1 is SNHLY and CDR2 is FYNNEI. The CDR3 is 15 residues long. The germline V and J ends were trimmed by 7 bases and 4 bases, with 17 bases remaining between them. DNA for the CDR3: TGTGCCAGCAAGAGGGTTGGACAGTCAAATCAGCCCCAGCATTTT. Encoded protein: CASKRVGQSNQPQHF. The complete variable domain, with remaining parts taken from reference TRBV2 and TRBJ1-5, reads EPEVTQTPSHQVTQMGQEVILRCVPISNHLYFYWYRQILGQKVEFLVSFYNNEISEKSEIFDDQFSVERPDGSNFTLKIRSTKLEDSAMYFCASKRVGQSNQPQHFGDGTRLSIL.

The chain carries TRBV27 and TRBJ2-3, with D perhaps matching TRBD2 (6 bases). CDR1 and CDR2 (germline): MNHEY, SMNVEV (reference sequence). Trimming pared 8 bases from V and 4 bases from J, leaving 22 bases between. The CDR3 sequence is 16 residues long. The CDR3 loop is CASQREHTSFPDTQYF. DNA of the CDR3: TGTGCCAGCCAGAGGGAGCATACTAGCTTCCCAGATACGCAGTATTTT.

This sequence joins TRBV28 and TRBJ1-2, with unresolved D. The CDR3 loop spans 18 amino acids. The germline V gene encodes CDR1 MDHEN and CDR2 SYDVKM. Trimming removed 5 bases at V and 5 bases at J, with 27 bases between. In DNA form, the CDR3 reads TGTGCCAGCAGTATAAGAGGGTCGGGGAGGAAGGATACATATGGCTACACCTTC. Translation gives CASSIRGSGRKDTYGYTF.

The rearrangement joins TRBV5-1 to TRBJ2-2, with 8 bases identical to TRBD1. Germline CDR1 and CDR2: SGHRS and YFSETQ. Germline trimming cut 4 bases from V and 0 bases from J; bases unmatched to any gene: 5. The CDR3 has 16 residues. Written as DNA, the CDR3 is TGCGCCAGCAGCCCGCAACAGGGGGCGAACACCGGGGAGCTGTTTTTT. This sequence encodes CASSPQQGANTGELFF.

Only a few counts were recorded for this clone. This sequence joins TRBV28 and TRBJ2-5; D is uncertain. Trimming took 5 bases from V and 5 from J, leaving 12 bases between them. There are 13 residues in the CDR3. From germline, CDR1 is MDHEN and CDR2 SYDVKM. The CDR3 sequence is CASSTRVRETQYF. CDR3 bases: TGTGCCAGCAGTACCCGAGTAAGGGAGACCCAGTACTTC. Full variable domain (rest looked up from reference TRBV28 and TRBJ2-5): DVKVTQSSRYLVKRTGEKVFLECVQDMDHENMFWYRQDPGLGLRLIYFSYDVKMKEKGDIPEGYSVSREKKERFSLILESASTNQTSMYLCASSTRVRETQYFGPGTRLLVL.

V gene TRBV6-5 combines with J gene TRBJ2-2; 10 bases agree with TRBD2. The CDR3 length is 14 residues. Germline V CDR1 and CDR2: MNHEY, SVGAGI. The J segment lost 5 bases and the V segment lost 6 bases, leaving 3 bases of the junction unmatched. For the CDR3, the DNA is TGTGCCAGCAGCCTAGCGGGAGCGACCGGGGAGCTGTTTTTT. It encodes CASSLAGATGELFF.

The chain uses TRBV5-1 and TRBJ1-1; 9 bases are a match to TRBD1. From germline, CDR1 is SGHRS and CDR2 YFSETQ. This CDR3 has 13 amino acids. V lost 4 bases and J lost 4; bases outside the gene matches: 2. CDR3 DNA: TGCGCCAGCAGCCAGGGACAGGGCACTGAAGCTTTCTTT. This codes for CASSQGQGTEAFF.

This chain links TRBV4-3 with TRBJ2-2; TRBD2 matches 13 bases. The CDR3 contains 20 residues. The V gene end was trimmed by 1 base and the J gene end by 4 bases; junction bases not matched to a gene: 12. CDR1 is LGHNA, CDR2 YSLEER, per germline. CDR3 nucleotides: TGCGCCAGCAGCCAAGGACCGGGACTAGCGGGAAGAGGTGGCACCGGGGAGCTGTTTTTT. It yields the protein CASSQGPGLAGRGGTGELFF.

The V and J genes are TRBV29-1 and TRBJ2-2; the D gene could be TRBD1 or TRBD2 (5 bases each). Per the germline V gene, CDR1 is SQVTM and CDR2 is ANQGSEA. V was trimmed by 4 bases and J by 0 bases, leaving 6 bases between them. This CDR3 spans 13 amino acids. The CDR3 sequence is CSVGGSNTGELFF. The CDR3 coding sequence is TGCAGCGTTGGGGGGTCGAACACCGGGGAGCTGTTTTTT.

V is TRBV29-1 and J is TRBJ2-3, with D perhaps given as TRBD1 or TRBD2 (7 bases each). Looked up from germline, CDR1 is SQVTM and CDR2 is ANQGSEA. The CDR3 is 14 amino acids. Trimming pared 4 bases from V and 3 bases from J, leaving 14 bases between. In nucleotides, the CDR3 is TGCAGCGTTGTTTCCAGGGGGGGTACAGATACGCAGTATTTT. Protein sequence: CSVVSRGGTDTQYF.

The chain couples TRBV4-1 to TRBJ2-1; TRBD1 matches at 9 bases. J lost 4 bases, V lost 1 base, and 11 bases had no gene match. The CDR3 has 18 residues. Germline lookup yields CDR1 MGHRA and CDR2 YSYEKL. CDR3 nucleotides: TGCGCCAGCAGCCAAGGGGGTTTCAGGACAGGGGTGTACAATGAGCAGTTCTTC. The encoded protein is CASSQGGFRTGVYNEQFF.

The rearrangement links TRBV6-5 to TRBJ1-2; no definite D call. There are 14 residues in the CDR3. The V end lost 6 bases, the J end lost 2 bases, and 13 bases lay between the germline ends. Germline V gene sequence: CDR1 MNHEY, CDR2 SVGAGI. This chain's CDR3 is CASSSPSDNYGYTF. The CDR3 coding sequence is TGTGCCAGCAGCTCCCCGTCAGACAACTATGGCTACACCTTC.

This clone was detected only once. The chain is built from TRBV2 and TRBJ1-1, with D maybe TRBD1 (5 bases). Trimming stripped 8 bases from V and 1 base from J, with 20 bases between. Germline CDR1 SNHLY, CDR2 FYNNEI. This CDR3 comprises 16 residues. Written as DNA, the CDR3 is TGTGCCAGCTTAGGGGAACCGACAGTATCGAACACTGAAGCTTTCTTT. The encoded protein is CASLGEPTVSNTEAFF.

V is TRBV29-1 and J is TRBJ1-1, with D possibly TRBD1 on 5 matching bases. The CDR3 contains 12 residues. Trimming took off 7 bases at V and 8 bases at J, with 17 bases between the two ends. In germline, CDR1 is SQVTM, CDR2 ANQGSEA. The CDR3 here is CSGLQWGPEAFF. The CDR3 coding sequence is TGCAGCGGGCTACAGTGGGGACCCGAAGCTTTCTTT. Full variable domain (remainder filled in from reference TRBV29-1 and TRBJ1-1): SAVISQKPSRDICQRGTSLTIQCQVDSQVTMMFWYRQQPGQSLTLIATANQGSEATYESGFVIDKFPISRPNLTFSTLTVSNMSPEDSSIYLCSGLQWGPEAFFGQGTRLTVV.

This sequence joins TRBV27 and TRBJ2-4; 10 nucleotides align to TRBD2. CDR1 is MNHEY, CDR2 SMNVEV, per germline (reference sequence). J gave up 3 bases and V 4 bases, and 12 bases lay outside the gene matches. The CDR3 runs 18 residues. The CDR3 region is CASSSLPNLAGGKNIQYF. The CDR3 DNA follows: TGTGCCAGCAGTTCCTTACCGAATTTAGCGGGAGGCAAAAACATTCAGTACTTC.

V is TRBV18 and J is TRBJ1-2, with TRBD1 matching 8 bases. The ends lost 3 bases at V and 3 bases at J; junction bases unmatched: 6. Germline CDR1 is KGHSH and CDR2 is LQKENI. The CDR3 spans 15 residues. This CDR3 is CASSPLQGGDYGYTF. The DNA of the CDR3 is TGTGCCAGCTCACCTTTACAGGGGGGAGACTATGGCTACACCTTC.

This chain connects TRBV27 to TRBJ2-1, with unresolved D. Germline CDR1 and CDR2: MNHEY and SMNVEV (reference sequence). The CDR3 has 13 amino acids. The V end was cut by 2 bases, the J end by 5 bases, with 7 bases between. The CDR3 nucleotides read TGTGCCAGCAGTTTACAAGTAGACAATGAGCAGTTCTTC. Protein: CASSLQVDNEQFF.

CDR3 DNA sequence: TGTGCCAGCAGCTTCGTTACAAATTCTTACACCGGGGAGCTGTTTTTT. The encoded protein is CASSFVTNSYTGELFF. The chain carries TRBV7-7 and TRBJ2-2; D gene ambiguous. CDR3 length equals 16 residues. Germline V gene data show CDR1 as SSHAT and CDR2 as FNYEAQ (reference sequence). Trimming stripped 3 bases from V and 3 bases from J, with 14 bases between.

The rearrangement uses TRBV4-3 and TRBJ2-6; D is possibly TRBD1 (5 bases). The CDR3 totals 17 residues. CDR1 LGHNA and CDR2 YSLEER come from the germline V gene. Trimming took off 0 bases at V and 0 bases at J, with 9 bases between the two ends. As DNA, the CDR3 is TGCGCCAGCAGCCAAGAAGGGGCGAACTCTGGGGCCAACGTCCTGACTTTC. This sequence encodes CASSQEGANSGANVLTF.

Comments on this clone: The same CDR3 can be traced to other DNA sequences in this sample. The chain has TRBV7-9 and TRBJ2-7; D gene ambiguous. Trimming removed 1 base from V and 4 bases from J, with 5 bases in between. Germline V CDR1 and CDR2: SEHNR, FQNEAQ (reference sequence). The CDR3 contains 12 residues. The CDR3 DNA follows: TGTGCCAGCAGCTTAGGGTTTTACGAGCAGTACTTC. Translation: CASSLGFYEQYF.

Of note for this clone: The junction departs from germline at one end; a sequencing error may be responsible. The chain is built from TRBV7-9 and TRBJ2-7; D not certain. Germline V CDR1 and CDR2: SEHNR, FQNEAQ (reference sequence). The CDR3 extends over 13 amino acids. CDR3 amino acids: CATSAGLEGEQYF. CDR3 nucleotides: TGTGCCACCAGCGCTGGGCTAGAAGGCGAGCAGTACTTC.

The chain links TRBV10-3 to TRBJ2-7, with D unclear. The CDR3 totals 14 residues. Per germline, CDR1 ENHRY and CDR2 SYGVKD. V lost 6 bases, J lost 2 bases, and 14 bases lay in between. The CDR3: CAISGATGPYEQYF. Here the CDR3 DNA reads TGTGCCATCAGCGGCGCGACGGGTCCCTACGAGCAGTACTTC.

This chain joins TRBV11-2 and TRBJ2-7; D is unclear. The V end lost 0 bases, the J end lost 8 bases, and 8 bases lay between the germline ends. CDR1 is SGHAT and CDR2 is FQNNGV in the germline V gene. The CDR3 covers 12 residues. Written as DNA, the CDR3 is TGTGCCAGCAGCTTAGATATAGGACAGCAGTACTTC. It translates to CASSLDIGQQYF.